These 6 T cell receptor beta chains came from one sample sequenced in a study of blood T cell repertoires in COVID-19. Measured with immunoSEQ multiplex PCR; TCRdb has only the in-frame clones, and not every one. The data hold 250,000 to 300,000 clones, with about nine tenths observed a single time. The sequenced sample was peripheral blood. The receptors here all came from a woman in her twenties or thirties with COVID-19, enrolled during active disease.

The V and J genes are TRBV27 and TRBJ2-2, with 12 bases aligning to TRBD2. CDR1 is MNHEY and CDR2 is SMNVEV in the germline V gene (reference sequence). CDR3 size: 18 residues. V was pared by 3 bases and J by 6 bases, with 11 bases of the junction left unmatched. CDR3 residues: CASSFRRALAGGAGELFF. CDR3 sequence (DNA): TGTGCCAGCAGTTTTCGGAGGGCACTAGCGGGAGGAGCCGGGGAGCTGTTTTTT.

The chain recombines TRBV14 with TRBJ2-2; a possible D gene is TRBD2 (5 bases). This CDR3 has 16 amino acids. V dropped 2 bases and J dropped 4 bases, with 14 bases sitting between them. The germline V gene encodes CDR1 SGHDN and CDR2 FVKESK. The DNA of the CDR3 is TGTGCCAGCAGCCAAAGGCAGGACTTGGGCACCGGGGAGCTGTTTTTT. It translates to CASSQRQDLGTGELFF.

This chain uses TRBV7-3 with TRBJ2-1; D perhaps matches TRBD2 (6 bases). V lost 4 bases and J 0 bases, leaving 16 bases between the germline ends. This CDR3 contains 17 residues. Germline CDR1 and CDR2: SGHTA and FQGTGA. The CDR3 DNA sequence: TGTGCCAGCAGCTCAACGGTTGCGGGACCCTCCTACAATGAGCAGTTCTTC. Amino acid sequence: CASSSTVAGPSYNEQFF.

This chain connects TRBV24-1 to TRBJ1-5; 7 positions agree with TRBD1. J gave up 11 bases and V 2 bases, and 5 bases lay outside the gene matches. The V gene's germline CDR1 is KGHDR and CDR2 SFDVKD. The CDR3 runs 13 residues. The CDR3 DNA sequence: TGTGCCACCAGTGATTCGACAGGGAAGGCCCAGCATTTT. Encoded protein: CATSDSTGKAQHF.

The J gene is TRBJ1-4, the V gene TRBV19; weak D call: TRBD1 (6 bases). This CDR3 has 15 amino acids. The germline V gene has CDR1 LNHDA and CDR2 SQIVND (reference sequence). V was cut by 5 bases and J by 4 bases, with 14 bases left in between. CDR3 bases: TGTGCCAGTAGTTCCCAGGACAGCTTTAATGAAAAACTGTTTTTT. Its protein is CASSSQDSFNEKLFF.

The chain employs TRBV20-1 and TRBJ2-5, with D unclear. The CDR3 totals 11 residues. The germline gives CDR1 DFQATT, CDR2 SNEGSKA (reference sequence). The V end was cut by 7 bases, the J end by 0 bases, with 6 bases between. The CDR3 loop reads CSVSHQETQYF. As DNA, the CDR3 is TGCAGTGTCTCCCACCAAGAGACCCAGTACTTC.